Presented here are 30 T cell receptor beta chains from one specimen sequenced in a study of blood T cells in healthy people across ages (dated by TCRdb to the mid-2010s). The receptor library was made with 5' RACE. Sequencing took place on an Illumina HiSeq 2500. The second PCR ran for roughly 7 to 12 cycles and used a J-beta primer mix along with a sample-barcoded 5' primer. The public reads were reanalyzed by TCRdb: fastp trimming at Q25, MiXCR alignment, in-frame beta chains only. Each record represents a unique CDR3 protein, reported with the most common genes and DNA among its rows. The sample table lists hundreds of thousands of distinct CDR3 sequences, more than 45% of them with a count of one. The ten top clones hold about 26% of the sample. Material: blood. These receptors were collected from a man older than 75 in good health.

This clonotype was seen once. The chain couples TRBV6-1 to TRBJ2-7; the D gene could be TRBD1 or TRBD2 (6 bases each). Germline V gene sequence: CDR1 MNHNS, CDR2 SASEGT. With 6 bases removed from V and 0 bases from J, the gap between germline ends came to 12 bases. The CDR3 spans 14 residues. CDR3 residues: CASRGGHSSYEQYF. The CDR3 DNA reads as TGTGCCAGCAGGGGGGGACACTCCTCCTACGAGCAGTACTTC.

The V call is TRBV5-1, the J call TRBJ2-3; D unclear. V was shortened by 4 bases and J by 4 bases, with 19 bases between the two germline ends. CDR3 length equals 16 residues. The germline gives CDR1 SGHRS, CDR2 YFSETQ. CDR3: CASSLEPSSAADTQYF. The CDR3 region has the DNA TGCGCCAGCAGCCTCGAGCCCTCATCAGCCGCAGATACGCAGTATTTT.

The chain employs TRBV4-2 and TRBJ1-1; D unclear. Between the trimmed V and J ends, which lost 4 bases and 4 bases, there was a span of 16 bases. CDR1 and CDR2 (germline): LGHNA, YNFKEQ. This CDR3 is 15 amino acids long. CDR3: CASSRNLIPVTEAFF. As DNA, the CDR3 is TGTGCCAGCAGCCGGAACTTGATACCAGTCACTGAAGCTTTCTTT.

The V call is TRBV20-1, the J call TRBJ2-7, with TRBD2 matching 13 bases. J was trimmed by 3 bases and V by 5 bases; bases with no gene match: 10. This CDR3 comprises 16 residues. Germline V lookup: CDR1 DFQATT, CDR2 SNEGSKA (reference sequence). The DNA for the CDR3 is TGCAGTGCTGAAGGACTAGCGGGGGCCGGAGGCTACGAGCAGTACTTC. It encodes CSAEGLAGAGGYEQYF.

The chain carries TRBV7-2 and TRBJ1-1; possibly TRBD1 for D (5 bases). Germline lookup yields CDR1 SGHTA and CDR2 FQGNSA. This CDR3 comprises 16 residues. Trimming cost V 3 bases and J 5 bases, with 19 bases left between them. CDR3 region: CASSFPRGMGDTEAFF. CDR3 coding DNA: TGTGCCAGCAGCTTTCCTCGGGGTATGGGGGATACTGAAGCTTTCTTT.

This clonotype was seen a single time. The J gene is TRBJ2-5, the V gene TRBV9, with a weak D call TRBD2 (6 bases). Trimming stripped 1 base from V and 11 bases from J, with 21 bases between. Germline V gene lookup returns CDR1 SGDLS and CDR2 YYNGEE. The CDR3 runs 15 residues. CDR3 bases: TGTGCCAGCAGCGTAATCGGGAGCTCCTACAATGAGCAGTACTTC. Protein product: CASSVIGSSYNEQYF.

The CDR3, as DNA: TGTGCCAGCAACCCGGGACAGGGGGACTATGGCTACACCTTC. It is translated as CASNPGQGDYGYTF. J is TRBJ1-2 and V is TRBV9; TRBD1 aligns across 11 bases. The CDR3 has 14 amino acids. The germline CDR1 and CDR2 sequences are SGDLS and YYNGEE. V was clipped by 6 bases and J by 3 bases; unmatched bases: 4.

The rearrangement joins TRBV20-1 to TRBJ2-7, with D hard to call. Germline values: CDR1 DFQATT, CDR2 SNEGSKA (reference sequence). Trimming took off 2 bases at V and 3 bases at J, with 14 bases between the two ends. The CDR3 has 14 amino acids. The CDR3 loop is CSARPGPADYEQYF. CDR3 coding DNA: TGCAGTGCTAGACCCGGGCCCGCCGACTACGAGCAGTACTTC.

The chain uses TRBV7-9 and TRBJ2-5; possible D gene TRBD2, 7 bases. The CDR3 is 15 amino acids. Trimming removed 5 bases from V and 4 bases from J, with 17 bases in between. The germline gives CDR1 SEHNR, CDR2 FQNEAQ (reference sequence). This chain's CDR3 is CASSKGRRGRETQYF. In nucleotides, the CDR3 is TGTGCCAGCAGCAAGGGACGGCGGGGGCGAGAGACCCAGTACTTC.

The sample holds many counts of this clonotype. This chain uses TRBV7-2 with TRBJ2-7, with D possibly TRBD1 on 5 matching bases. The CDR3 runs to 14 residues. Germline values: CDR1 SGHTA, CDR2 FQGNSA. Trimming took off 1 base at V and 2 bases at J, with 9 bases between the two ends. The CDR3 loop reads CASSLVAGTYEQYF. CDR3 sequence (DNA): TGTGCCAGCAGCTTAGTGGCAGGGACCTACGAGCAGTACTTC.

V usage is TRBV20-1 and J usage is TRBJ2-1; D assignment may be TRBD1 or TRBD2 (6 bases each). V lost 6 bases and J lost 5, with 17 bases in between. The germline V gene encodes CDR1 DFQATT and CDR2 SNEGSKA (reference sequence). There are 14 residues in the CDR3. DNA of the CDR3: TGCAGTGCCCGTCCGGGGGCACTTCACAATGAGCAGTTCTTC. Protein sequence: CSARPGALHNEQFF.

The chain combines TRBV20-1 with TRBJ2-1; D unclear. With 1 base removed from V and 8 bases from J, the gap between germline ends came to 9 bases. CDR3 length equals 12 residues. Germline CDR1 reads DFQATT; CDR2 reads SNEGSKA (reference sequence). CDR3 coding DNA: TGCAGTGCTAGAGCAGACTCCCATGAGCAGTTCTTC. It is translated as CSARADSHEQFF.

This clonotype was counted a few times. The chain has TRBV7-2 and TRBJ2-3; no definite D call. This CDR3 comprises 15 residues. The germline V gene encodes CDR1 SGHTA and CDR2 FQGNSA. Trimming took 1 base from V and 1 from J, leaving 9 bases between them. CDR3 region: CASSLDPLRTDTQYF. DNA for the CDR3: TGTGCCAGCAGCTTAGATCCACTCCGCACAGATACGCAGTATTTT.

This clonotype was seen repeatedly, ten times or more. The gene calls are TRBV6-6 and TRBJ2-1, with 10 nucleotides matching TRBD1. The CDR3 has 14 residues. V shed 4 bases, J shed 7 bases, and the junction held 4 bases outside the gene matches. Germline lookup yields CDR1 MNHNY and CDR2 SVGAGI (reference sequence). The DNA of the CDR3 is TGTGCCAGCAGTTCCAGACAGGGGGCAAATGAGCAGTTCTTC. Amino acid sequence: CASSSRQGANEQFF.

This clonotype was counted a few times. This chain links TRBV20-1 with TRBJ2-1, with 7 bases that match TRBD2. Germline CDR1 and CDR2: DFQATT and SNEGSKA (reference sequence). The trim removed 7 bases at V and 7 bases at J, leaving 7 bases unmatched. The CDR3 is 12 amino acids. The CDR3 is CSGEGRYNEQFF. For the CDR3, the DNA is TGCAGTGGGGAGGGCCGTTATAATGAGCAGTTCTTC.

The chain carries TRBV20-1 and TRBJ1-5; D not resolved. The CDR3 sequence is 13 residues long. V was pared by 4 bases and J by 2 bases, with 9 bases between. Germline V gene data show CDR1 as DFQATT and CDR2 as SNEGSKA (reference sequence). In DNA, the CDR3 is TGCAGTGCTACGGGAATAGGCAATCAGCCCCAGCATTTT. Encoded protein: CSATGIGNQPQHF.

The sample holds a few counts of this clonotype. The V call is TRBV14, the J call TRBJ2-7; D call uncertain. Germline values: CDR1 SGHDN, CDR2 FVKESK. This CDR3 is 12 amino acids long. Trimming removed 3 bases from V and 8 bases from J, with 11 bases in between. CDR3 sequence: CASSHASKKQYF. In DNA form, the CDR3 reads TGTGCCAGCAGCCATGCTAGTAAAAAGCAGTACTTC.

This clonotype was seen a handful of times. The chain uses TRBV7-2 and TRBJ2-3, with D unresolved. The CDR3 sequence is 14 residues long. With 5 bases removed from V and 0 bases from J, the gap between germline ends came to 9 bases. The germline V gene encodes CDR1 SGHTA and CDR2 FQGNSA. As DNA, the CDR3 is TGTGCCAGCAGCCGGACGTATAGCACAGATACGCAGTATTTT. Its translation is CASSRTYSTDTQYF. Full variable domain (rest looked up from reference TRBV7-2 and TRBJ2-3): GAGVSQSPSNKVTEKGKDVELRCDPISGHTALYWYRQSLGQGLEFLIYFQGNSAPDKSGLPSDRFSAERTGGSVSTLTIQRTQQEDSAVYLCASSRTYSTDTQYFGPGTRLTVL.

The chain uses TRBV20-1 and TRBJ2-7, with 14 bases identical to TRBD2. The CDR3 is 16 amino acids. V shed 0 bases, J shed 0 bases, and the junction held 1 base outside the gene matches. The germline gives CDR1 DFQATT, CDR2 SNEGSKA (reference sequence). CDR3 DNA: TGCAGTGCTAGAGATGGGACTAGCGGGGGCTCCTACGAGCAGTACTTC. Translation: CSARDGTSGGSYEQYF.

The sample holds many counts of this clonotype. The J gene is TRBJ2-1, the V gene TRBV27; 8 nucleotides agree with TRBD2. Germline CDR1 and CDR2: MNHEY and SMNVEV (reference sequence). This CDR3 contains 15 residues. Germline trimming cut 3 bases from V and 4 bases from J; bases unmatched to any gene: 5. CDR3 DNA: TGTGCCAGCAGTTTCGAACTAGCGGATTACAATGAGCAGTTCTTC. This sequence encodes CASSFELADYNEQFF.

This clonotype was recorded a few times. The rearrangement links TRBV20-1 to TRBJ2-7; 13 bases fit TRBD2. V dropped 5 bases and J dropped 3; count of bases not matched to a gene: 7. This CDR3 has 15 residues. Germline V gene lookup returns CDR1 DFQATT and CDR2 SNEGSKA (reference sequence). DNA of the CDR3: TGCAGTGCTGTGACTAGCGGGAGGTCCGACTACGAGCAGTACTTC. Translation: CSAVTSGRSDYEQYF.

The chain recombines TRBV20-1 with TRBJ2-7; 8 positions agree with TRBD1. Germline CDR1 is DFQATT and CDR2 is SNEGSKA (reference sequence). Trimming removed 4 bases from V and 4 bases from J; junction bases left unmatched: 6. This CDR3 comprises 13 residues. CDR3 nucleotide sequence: TGCAGTGCTATCGGGACAGGACATTACGAGCAGTACTTC. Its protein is CSAIGTGHYEQYF.

The CDR3 loop is CASSLASAYLAGQETQYF. In DNA form, the CDR3 reads TGTGCCAGCAGCTTAGCGTCAGCGTATCTAGCGGGACAAGAGACCCAGTACTTC. The J gene is TRBJ2-7, the V gene TRBV7-2; 9 nucleotides align to TRBD2. The end of the DNA is better explained by TRBJ2-5, so the J call may be wrong. Germline CDR1 and CDR2: SGHTA and FQGNSA. This CDR3 contains 18 residues.

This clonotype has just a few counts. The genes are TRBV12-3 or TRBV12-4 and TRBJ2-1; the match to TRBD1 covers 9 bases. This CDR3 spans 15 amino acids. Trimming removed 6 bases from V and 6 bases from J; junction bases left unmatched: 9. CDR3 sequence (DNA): TGTGCCAGCAGCAACCTCGGGACAGGGTCCAATGAGCAGTTCTTC. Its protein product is CASSNLGTGSNEQFF.

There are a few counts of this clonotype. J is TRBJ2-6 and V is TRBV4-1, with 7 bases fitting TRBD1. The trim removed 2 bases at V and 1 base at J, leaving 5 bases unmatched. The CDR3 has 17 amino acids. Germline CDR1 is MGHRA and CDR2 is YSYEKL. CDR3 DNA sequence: TGCGCCAGCAGCCAACAGCTGACAGGGTCTGGGGCCAACGTCCTGACTTTC. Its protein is CASSQQLTGSGANVLTF.

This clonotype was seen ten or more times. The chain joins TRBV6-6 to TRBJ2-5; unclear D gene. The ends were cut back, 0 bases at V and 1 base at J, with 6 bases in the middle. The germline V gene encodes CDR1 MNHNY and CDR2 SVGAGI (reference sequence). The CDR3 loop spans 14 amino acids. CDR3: CASSYSPSQETQYF. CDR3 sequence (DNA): TGTGCCAGCAGTTACTCGCCCAGCCAAGAGACCCAGTACTTC.

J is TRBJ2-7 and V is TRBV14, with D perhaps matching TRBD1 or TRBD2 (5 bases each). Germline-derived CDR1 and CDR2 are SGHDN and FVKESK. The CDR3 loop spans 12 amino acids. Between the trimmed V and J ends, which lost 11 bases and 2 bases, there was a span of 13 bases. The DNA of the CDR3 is TGTGCCTCGGGGCAGAGCACCTACGAGCAGTACTTC. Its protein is CASGQSTYEQYF.

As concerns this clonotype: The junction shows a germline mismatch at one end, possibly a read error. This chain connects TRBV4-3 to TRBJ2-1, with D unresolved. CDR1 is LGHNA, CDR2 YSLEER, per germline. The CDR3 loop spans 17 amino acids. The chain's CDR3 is CASSQDAFLGSYKEQFF. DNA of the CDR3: TGCGCCAGCAGCCAAGATGCATTCTTAGGCTCCTACAAGGAGCAGTTCTTC.

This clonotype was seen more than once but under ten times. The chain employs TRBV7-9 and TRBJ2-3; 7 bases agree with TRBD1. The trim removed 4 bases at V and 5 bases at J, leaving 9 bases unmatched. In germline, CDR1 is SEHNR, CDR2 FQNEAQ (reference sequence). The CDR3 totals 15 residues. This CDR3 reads CASSSWNTGVDTQYF. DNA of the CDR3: TGTGCCAGCAGCTCGTGGAACACAGGGGTAGATACGCAGTATTTT.

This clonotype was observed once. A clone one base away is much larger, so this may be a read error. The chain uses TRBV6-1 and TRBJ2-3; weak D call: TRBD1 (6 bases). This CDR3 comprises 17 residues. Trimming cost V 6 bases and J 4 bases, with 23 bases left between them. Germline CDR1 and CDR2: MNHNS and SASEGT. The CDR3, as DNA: TGTGCCAGCAGACGGGGAACAGGGATATATACACCAGATACGCAGTATTTT. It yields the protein CASRRGTGIYTPDTQYF.